The 4 T cell receptor beta chains in this list originate from one sample, sequenced in a study of blood T cell repertoires in COVID-19. This table comes from immunoSEQ multiplex PCR, and its TCRdb copy is limited to in-frame clones, with some not included. Counted here are tens of thousands of clones, over 75% occurring once; the ten biggest clones make up 9.5% to 15%. Sequencing was performed on peripheral blood. The receptors originated from a man at least 80 years old with acute or convalescent COVID-19.

The gene calls are TRBV6-5 and TRBJ1-2, with no clear D. V lost 6 bases to trimming and J lost 3 bases, with 14 bases between them. The CDR3 consists of 14 residues. Germline CDR1 MNHEY, CDR2 SVGAGI. CDR3 sequence reads: CASRSLRSDYGYTF. The CDR3 DNA sequence: TGTGCCAGCAGATCACTGAGGAGCGACTATGGCTACACCTTC.

This chain's CDR3 is CASSLRSGTTSGNTIYF. The CDR3 DNA reads TGTGCCAGCAGCTTAAGGTCGGGAACAACCTCTGGAAACACCATATATTTT. The chain combines TRBV7-8 with TRBJ1-3, with D unresolved. The V end was cut by 2 bases, the J end by 0 bases, with 14 bases between. Germline CDR1 SGHVS, CDR2 FQNEAQ. The CDR3 runs 17 residues.

The chain couples TRBV6-5 to TRBJ1-2, with 7 bases fitting TRBD1. Trimming cost V 6 bases and J 0 bases; bases outside gene matches: 4. The CDR3 runs 14 residues. CDR1 MNHEY and CDR2 SVGAGI come from the germline V gene. The CDR3 loop reads CASRGQPANYGYTF. The CDR3 DNA reads as TGTGCCAGCAGGGGACAGCCAGCTAACTATGGCTACACCTTC.

V usage is TRBV19 and J usage is TRBJ1-1; maybe TRBD1 (6 bases). This CDR3 has 14 residues. Germline assignment: CDR1 LNHDA and CDR2 SQIVND (reference sequence). Trimming pared 5 bases from V and 2 bases from J, leaving 12 bases between. The CDR3 is CASSGDRLNTEAFF. DNA for the CDR3: TGTGCCAGTAGTGGAGACAGGCTCAACACTGAAGCTTTCTTT.